This T cell receptor (beta chain) was profiled in a study of blood T cell repertoires in COVID-19. Study details: The United States, Italy and Spain were the sources of the acute and convalescent COVID-19 samples. The analysed material was cDNA or gDNA that came from T cells, B-cell-depleted T cells, or PBMCs.

This clone was seen more than once but under ten times. V lost 5 bases and J lost 7, with 11 bases in between. The CDR3 totals 12 residues. Germline CDR1 is SGHVS and CDR2 is FNYEAQ. In the study's own analysis: Nucleated cell counts were estimated from reference gene primer amplification. Assay: immunoSEQ multiplex PCR; the TCRdb copy retains only in-frame clones and omits some. V, J and clone size are those of that table, while D and trimming were read from the DNA. This table has some 120,000 clones, around 87% appearing once. Sample: peripheral blood. This receptor was identified in a woman aged 50 to 60 who had recovered from COVID-19. The genes are TRBV7-6 and TRBJ1-1; D possibly corresponds to TRBD1 (5 bases). The DNA of the CDR3 is TGTGCCAGCAGCCCCCGGGGGGGTGAAGCTTTCTTT. This codes for CASSPRGGEAFF.